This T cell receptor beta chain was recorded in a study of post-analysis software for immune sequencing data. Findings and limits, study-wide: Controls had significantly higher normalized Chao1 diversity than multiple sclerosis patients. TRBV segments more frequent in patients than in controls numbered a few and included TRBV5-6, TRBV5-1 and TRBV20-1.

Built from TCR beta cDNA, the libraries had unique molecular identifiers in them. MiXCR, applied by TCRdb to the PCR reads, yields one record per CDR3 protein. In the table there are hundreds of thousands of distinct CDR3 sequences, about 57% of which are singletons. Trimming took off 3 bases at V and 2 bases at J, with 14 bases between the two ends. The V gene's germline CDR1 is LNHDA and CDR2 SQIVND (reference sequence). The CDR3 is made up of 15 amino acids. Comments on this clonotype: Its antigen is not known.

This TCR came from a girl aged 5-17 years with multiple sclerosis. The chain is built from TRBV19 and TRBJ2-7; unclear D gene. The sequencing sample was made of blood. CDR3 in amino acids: CASSMGPEAPYEQYF. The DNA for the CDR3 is TGTGCCAGTAGTATGGGCCCCGAGGCACCCTACGAGCAGTACTTC.